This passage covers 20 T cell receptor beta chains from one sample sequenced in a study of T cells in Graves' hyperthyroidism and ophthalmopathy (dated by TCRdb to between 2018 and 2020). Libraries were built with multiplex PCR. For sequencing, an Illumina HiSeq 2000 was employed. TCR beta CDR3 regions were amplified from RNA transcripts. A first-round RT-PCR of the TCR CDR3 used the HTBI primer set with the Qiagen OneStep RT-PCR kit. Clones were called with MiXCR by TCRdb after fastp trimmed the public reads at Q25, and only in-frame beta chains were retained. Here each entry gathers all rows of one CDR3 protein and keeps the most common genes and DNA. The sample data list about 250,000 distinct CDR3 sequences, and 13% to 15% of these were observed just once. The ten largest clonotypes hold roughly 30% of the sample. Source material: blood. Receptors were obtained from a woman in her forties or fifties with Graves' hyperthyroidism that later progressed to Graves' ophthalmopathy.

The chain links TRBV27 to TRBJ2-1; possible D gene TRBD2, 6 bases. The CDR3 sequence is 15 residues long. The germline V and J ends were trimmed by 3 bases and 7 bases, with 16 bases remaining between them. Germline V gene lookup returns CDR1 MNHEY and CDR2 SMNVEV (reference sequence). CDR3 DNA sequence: TGTGCCAGCAGTTTCCAACCGACTAGTTATAATGAGCAGTTCTTC. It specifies CASSFQPTSYNEQFF.

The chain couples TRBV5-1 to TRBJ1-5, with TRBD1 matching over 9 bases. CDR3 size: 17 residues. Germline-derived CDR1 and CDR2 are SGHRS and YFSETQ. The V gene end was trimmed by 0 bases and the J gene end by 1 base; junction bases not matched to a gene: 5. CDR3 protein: CASSLGTGDASNQPQHF. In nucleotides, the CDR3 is TGCGCCAGCAGCTTGGGGACAGGGGATGCCAGCAATCAGCCCCAGCATTTT.

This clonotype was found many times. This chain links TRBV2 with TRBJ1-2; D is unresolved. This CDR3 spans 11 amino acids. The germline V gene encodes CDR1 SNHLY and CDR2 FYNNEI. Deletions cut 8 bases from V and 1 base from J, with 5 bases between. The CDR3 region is CASGDNYGYTF. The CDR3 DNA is TGTGCCAGCGGGGATAACTATGGCTACACCTTC.

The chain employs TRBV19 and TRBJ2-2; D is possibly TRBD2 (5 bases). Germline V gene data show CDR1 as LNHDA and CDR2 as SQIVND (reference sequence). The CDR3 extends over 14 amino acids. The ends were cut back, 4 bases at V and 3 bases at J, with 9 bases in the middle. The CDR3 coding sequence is TGTGCCAGTAGTAGTCCCGGGGACACCGGGGAGCTGTTTTTT. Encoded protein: CASSSPGDTGELFF.

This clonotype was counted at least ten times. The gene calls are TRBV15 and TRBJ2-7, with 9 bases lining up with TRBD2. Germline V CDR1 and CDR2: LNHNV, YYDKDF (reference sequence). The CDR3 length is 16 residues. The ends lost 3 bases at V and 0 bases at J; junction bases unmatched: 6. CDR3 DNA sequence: TGTGCCACCAGCAGCAGCCTAGCGGGGAGCTCCTACGAGCAGTACTTC. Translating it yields CATSSSLAGSSYEQYF. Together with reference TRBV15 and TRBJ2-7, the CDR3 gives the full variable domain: DAMVIQNPRYQVTQFGKPVTLSCSQTLNHNVMYWYQQKSSQAPKLLFHYYDKDFNNEADTPDNFQSRRPNTSFCFLDIRSPGLGDTAMYLCATSSSLAGSSYEQYFGPGTRLTVT.

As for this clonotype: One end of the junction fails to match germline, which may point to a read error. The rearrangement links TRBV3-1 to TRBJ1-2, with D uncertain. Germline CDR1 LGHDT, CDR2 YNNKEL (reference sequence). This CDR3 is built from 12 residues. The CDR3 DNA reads TGCGCCAGCAGCCAAGAGAAGGATGGCTACACCTTC. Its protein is CASSQEKDGYTF.

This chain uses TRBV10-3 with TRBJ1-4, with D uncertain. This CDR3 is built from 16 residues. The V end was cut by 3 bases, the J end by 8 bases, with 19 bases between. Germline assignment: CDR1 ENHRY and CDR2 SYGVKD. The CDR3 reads CAISESYTDQGEKLFF. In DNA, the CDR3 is TGTGCCATCAGTGAATCCTACACGGACCAAGGGGAAAAACTGTTTTTT.

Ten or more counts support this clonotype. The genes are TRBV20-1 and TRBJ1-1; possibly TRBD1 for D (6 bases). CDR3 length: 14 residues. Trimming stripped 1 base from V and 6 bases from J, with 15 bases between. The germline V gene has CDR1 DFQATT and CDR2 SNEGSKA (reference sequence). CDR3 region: CSARGRGRGAEAFF. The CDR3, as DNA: TGCAGTGCTAGAGGTCGGGGCAGGGGAGCTGAAGCTTTCTTT.

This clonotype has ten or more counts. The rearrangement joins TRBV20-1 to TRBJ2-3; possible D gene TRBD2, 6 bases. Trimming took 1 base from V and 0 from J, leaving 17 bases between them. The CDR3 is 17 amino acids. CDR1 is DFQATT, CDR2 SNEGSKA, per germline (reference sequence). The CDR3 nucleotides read TGCAGTGCTAGAGGGTTACGGGCGGGATGGAGCACAGATACGCAGTATTTT. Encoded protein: CSARGLRAGWSTDTQYF.

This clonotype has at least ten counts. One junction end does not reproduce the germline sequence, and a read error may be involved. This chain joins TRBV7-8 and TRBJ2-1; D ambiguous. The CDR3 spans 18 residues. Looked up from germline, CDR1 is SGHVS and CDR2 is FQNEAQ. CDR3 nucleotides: TGTGCCAGCAGCTTATGGTTGCCCCCAGTGGGCTCCCACAATGAGCAGTTCTTC. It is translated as CASSLWLPPVGSHNEQFF.

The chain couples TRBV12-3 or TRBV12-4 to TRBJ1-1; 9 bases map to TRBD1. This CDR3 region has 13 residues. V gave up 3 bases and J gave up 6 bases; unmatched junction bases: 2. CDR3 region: CASSFGTGPEAFF. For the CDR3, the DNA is TGTGCCAGCAGTTTCGGGACAGGGCCTGAAGCTTTCTTT.

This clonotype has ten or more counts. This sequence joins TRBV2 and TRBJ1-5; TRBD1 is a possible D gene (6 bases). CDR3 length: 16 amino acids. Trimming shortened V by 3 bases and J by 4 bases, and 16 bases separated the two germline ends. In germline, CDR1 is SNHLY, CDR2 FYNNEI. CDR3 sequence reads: CASSDLGGRGNQPQHF. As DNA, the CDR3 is TGTGCCAGCAGTGATCTCGGGGGGCGCGGAAATCAGCCCCAGCATTTT.

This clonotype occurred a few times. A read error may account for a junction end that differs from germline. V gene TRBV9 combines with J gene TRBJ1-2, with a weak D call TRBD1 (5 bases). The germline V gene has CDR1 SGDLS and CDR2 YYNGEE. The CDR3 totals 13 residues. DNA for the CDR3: TGTGCCGGCAGCGAACAGGAAACACAGGGCTACACCTTC. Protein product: CAGSEQETQGYTF.

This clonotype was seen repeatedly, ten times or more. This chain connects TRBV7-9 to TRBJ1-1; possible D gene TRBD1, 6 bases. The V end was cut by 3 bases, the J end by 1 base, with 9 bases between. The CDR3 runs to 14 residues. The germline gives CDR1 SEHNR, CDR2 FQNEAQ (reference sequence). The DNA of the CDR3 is TGTGCCAGCAGCTTGGGGGCTGAGAACACTGAAGCTTTCTTT. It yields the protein CASSLGAENTEAFF.

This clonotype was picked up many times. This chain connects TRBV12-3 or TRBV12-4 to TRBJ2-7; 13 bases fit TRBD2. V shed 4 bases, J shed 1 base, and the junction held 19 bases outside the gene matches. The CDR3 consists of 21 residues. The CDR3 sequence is CASSSRALLAGGPHGSYEQYF. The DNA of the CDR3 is TGTGCCAGCAGTTCTCGCGCACTACTAGCGGGAGGGCCCCATGGTTCCTACGAGCAGTACTTC.

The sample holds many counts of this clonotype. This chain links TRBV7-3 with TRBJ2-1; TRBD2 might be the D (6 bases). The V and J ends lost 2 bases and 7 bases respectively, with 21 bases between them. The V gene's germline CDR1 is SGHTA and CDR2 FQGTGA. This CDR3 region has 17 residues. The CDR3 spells CASSLPLGGVDGNEQFF. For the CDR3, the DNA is TGTGCCAGCAGCTTACCCCTGGGCGGGGTGGATGGTAATGAGCAGTTCTTC.

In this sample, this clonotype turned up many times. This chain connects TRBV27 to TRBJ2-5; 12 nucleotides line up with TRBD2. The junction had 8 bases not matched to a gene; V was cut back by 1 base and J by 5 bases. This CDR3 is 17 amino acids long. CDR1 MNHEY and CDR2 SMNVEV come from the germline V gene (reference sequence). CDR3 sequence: CASSLLTSGSQRETQYF. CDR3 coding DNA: TGTGCCAGCAGTTTATTGACTAGCGGGAGTCAGAGGGAGACCCAGTACTTC.

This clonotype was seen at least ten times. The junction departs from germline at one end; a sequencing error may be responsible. The CDR3: CASSSRSGSQETQYF. CDR3 nucleotides: TGTGCTAGCAGCTCCCGGAGCGGGAGCCAAGAGACCCAGTACTTC. The chain combines TRBV7-7 with TRBJ2-5, with TRBD2 matching 8 bases. CDR1 SSHAT and CDR2 FNYEAQ come from the germline V gene (reference sequence). The CDR3 has 15 amino acids.

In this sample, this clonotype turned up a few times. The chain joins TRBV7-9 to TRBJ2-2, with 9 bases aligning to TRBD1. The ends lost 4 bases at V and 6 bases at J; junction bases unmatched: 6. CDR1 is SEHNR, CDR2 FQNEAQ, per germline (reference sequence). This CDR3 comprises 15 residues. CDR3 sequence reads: CASSSSRQGAGELFF. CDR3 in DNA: TGTGCCAGCAGCTCGAGCCGACAGGGGGCCGGGGAGCTGTTTTTT.

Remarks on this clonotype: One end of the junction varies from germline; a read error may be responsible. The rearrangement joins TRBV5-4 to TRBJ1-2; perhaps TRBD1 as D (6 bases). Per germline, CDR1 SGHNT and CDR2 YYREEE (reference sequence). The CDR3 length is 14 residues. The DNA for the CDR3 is TGTGCCAGCACACTAGGTGGACAGAACTACGGCTACACCTTC. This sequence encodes CASTLGGQNYGYTF. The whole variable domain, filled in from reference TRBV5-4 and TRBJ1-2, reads ETGVTQSPTHLIKTRGQQVTLRCSSQSGHNTVSWYQQALGQGPQFIFQYYREEENGRGNFPPRFSGLQFPNYSSELNVNALELDDSALYLCASTLGGQNYGYTFGSGTRLTVV.